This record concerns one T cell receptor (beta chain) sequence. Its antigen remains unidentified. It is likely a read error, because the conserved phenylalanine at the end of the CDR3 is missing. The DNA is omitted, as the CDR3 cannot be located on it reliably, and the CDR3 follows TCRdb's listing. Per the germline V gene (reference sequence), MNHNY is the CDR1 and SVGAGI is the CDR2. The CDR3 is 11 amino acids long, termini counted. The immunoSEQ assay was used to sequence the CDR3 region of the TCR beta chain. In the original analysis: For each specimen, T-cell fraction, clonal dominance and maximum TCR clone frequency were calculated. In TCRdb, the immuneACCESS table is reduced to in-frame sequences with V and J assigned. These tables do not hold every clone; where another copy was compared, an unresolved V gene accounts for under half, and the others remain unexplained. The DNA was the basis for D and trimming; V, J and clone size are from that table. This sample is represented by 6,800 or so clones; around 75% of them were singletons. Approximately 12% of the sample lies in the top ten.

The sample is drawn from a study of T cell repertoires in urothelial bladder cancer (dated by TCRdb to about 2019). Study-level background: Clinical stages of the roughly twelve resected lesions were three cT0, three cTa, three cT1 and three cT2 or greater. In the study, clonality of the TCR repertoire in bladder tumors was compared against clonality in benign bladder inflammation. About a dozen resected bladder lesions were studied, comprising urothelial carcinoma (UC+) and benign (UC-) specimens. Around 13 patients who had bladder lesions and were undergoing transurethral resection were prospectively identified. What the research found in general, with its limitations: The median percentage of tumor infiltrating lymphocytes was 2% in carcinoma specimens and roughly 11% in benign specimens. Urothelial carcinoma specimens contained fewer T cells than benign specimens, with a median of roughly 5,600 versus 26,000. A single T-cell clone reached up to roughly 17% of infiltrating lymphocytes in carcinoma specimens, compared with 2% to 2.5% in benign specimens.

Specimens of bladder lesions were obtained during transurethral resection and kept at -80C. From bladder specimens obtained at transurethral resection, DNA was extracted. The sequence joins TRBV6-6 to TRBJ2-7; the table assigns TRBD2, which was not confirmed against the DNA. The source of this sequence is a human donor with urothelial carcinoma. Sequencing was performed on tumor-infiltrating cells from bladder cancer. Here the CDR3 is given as CATPLRGRPPD.